This T cell receptor (beta chain) is from a study of tumor-infiltrating lymphocytes in primary liver carcinoma. Study background: Each of the growths was stage T1-T3 N0M0, extending about 4.2 to 11 cm across.

For blood RNA, unsorted whole blood served as the source, and germline DNA was extracted too. Patients had chronic HBV infection and were treatment-naive. Starting from 500 ng of total RNA, TCR beta cDNA was produced with a primer in the constant region. A slightly modified ARM-PCR protocol with three nested multiplex PCR rounds produced these TCR beta libraries. A C-beta reverse primer and TRBV1-TRBV30 forward primers served in each of the first two PCR rounds, at 9 to 10 cycles apiece. TCRdb recomputed calls from the multiplex PCR reads with MiXCR, one row per CDR3 protein. Of about 310,000 distinct CDR3 sequences in the sample, 50% to 70% are singletons; the top ten hold approximately 9.4%. The CDR3 loop spans 17 amino acids. Germline-derived CDR1 and CDR2 are SEHNR and FQNEAQ (reference sequence). Comment on this clonotype: Its antigen is as yet unknown. Relative to the germline gene, one junction end is altered; a read error may explain this.

Overall study findings and caveats: Paired tumor-adjacent and tumor-blood samples overlapped less than tumor region pairs did.

The V call is TRBV7-9, the J call TRBJ2-1; the D gene is possibly TRBD2 (6 bases). The sequence was obtained from a man aged 40-55 years with primary liver carcinoma and hepatitis B virus infection. Sequences were obtained from peripheral blood. CDR3 sequence: CASSQSRQPGAYDEQFF. Here the CDR3 DNA reads TGTGCCAGCAGCCAATCCCGACAGCCGGGAGCCTACGATGAGCAGTTCTTC. The full variable domain, in which reference TRBV7-9 and TRBJ2-1 provide the parts outside the CDR3, is DTGVSQNPRHKITKRGQNVTFRCDPISEHNRLYWYRQTLGQGPEFLTYFQNEAQLEKSRLLSDRFSAERPKGSFSTLEIQRTEQGDSAMYLCASSQSRQPGAYDEQFFGPGTRLTVL.